Listed here are 14 T cell receptor beta chains from one sample, sequenced in a study of OX40 agonist ivuxolimab in advanced cancers. The library was prepared using the immunoSEQ multiplex PCR assay. TCRdb obtained this table from immuneACCESS and retained in-frame rearrangements with V and J assigned. These tables miss some clones; where compared with another copy, unresolved V genes account for less than half of the shortfall, and the remainder is unexplained. The sample table records about 90,000 clones; roughly 89% of these occur just once. Under 0.2% of the sample comes from the top ten. This sample comprised CD4+ or CD8+ T cells sorted from blood, obtained in a trial of the OX40 agonist ivuxolimab. The receptors stem from an adult with an advanced solid tumor such as melanoma, head and neck, liver or kidney cancer.

V is TRBV18 and J is TRBJ2-2; D unclear. Germline V lookup: CDR1 KGHSH, CDR2 LQKENI. CDR3 length: 11 amino acids. Trimming stripped 6 bases from V and 3 bases from J, with 2 bases between. This CDR3 reads CASSDTGELFF. The CDR3 DNA reads as TGTGCCAGCTCGGACACCGGGGAGCTGTTTTTT.

This chain connects TRBV10-3 to TRBJ2-7; tentative D call: TRBD1 (5 bases). Germline CDR1 reads ENHRY; CDR2 reads SYGVKD. With 3 bases removed from V and 1 base from J, the gap between germline ends came to 16 bases. This CDR3 region has 16 residues. The CDR3 here is CAISEGKGKSSYEQYF. The CDR3 nucleotides are TGTGCCATCAGTGAAGGAAAGGGGAAATCATCCTACGAGCAGTACTTC.

The V gene is TRBV19, the J gene TRBJ2-1; 10 nucleotides agree with TRBD1. The CDR3 spans 16 residues. After removal of 5 bases from V and 3 bases from J, the junction contained 7 bases not matched to a gene. Germline V lookup: CDR1 LNHDA, CDR2 SQIVND (reference sequence). CDR3: CASSPRQGAYYNEQFF. CDR3 DNA: TGTGCCAGTAGTCCAAGACAGGGGGCATACTACAATGAGCAGTTCTTC.

The chain carries TRBV27 and TRBJ2-7, with 7 bases aligning to TRBD1. CDR3 size: 15 residues. The V and J ends lost 3 bases and 0 bases, in that order; junction bases with no gene match: 5. Germline values: CDR1 MNHEY, CDR2 SMNVEV (reference sequence). The CDR3 spells CASSLQGVSSYEQYF. Here the CDR3 DNA reads TGTGCCAGCAGTTTGCAGGGGGTTAGCTCCTACGAGCAGTACTTC.

This chain uses TRBV7-9 with TRBJ2-1, with a weak D call TRBD2 (5 bases). V dropped 4 bases and J dropped 1 base, with 17 bases sitting between them. Germline loops: CDR1 SEHNR, CDR2 FQNEAQ (reference sequence). This CDR3 has 17 residues. CDR3 amino acids: CASSSPPGGRSYNEQFF. The CDR3 nucleotides are TGTGCCAGCAGCTCCCCGCCTGGCGGGCGGTCCTACAATGAGCAGTTCTTC.

J is TRBJ2-1 and V is TRBV6-1; 9 bases map to TRBD1. The CDR3 has 13 residues. Germline CDR1 MNHNS, CDR2 SASEGT. V lost 6 bases to trimming and J lost 9 bases; unmatched junction nucleotides: 6. CDR3 DNA sequence: TGTGCCAGCAGCGGGACAGGGTTGAGTGAGCAGTTCTTC. Amino acid sequence: CASSGTGLSEQFF.

This clone has a single count. The CDR3 sequence is CASSDRRDQPQHF. CDR3 DNA: TGCGCCAGCAGTGACAGGAGAGATCAGCCCCAGCATTTT. The chain has TRBV10-2 and TRBJ1-5; D not certain. The CDR3 consists of 13 residues. Per germline, CDR1 WSHSY and CDR2 SAAADI. The V and J ends lost 3 bases and 5 bases respectively, with 8 bases between them.

The rearrangement links TRBV19 to TRBJ1-5; D may be TRBD1 (5 bases). Per the germline V gene, CDR1 is LNHDA and CDR2 is SQIVND (reference sequence). V gave up 4 bases and J gave up 4 bases, with 14 bases separating them. The CDR3 loop spans 15 amino acids. CDR3 residues: CASSTAGLTNQPQHF. CDR3 nucleotides: TGTGCCAGTAGTACCGCGGGACTGACGAATCAGCCCCAGCATTTT. The variable domain in full, with the rest retrieved from reference TRBV19 and TRBJ1-5, is DGGITQSPKYLFRKEGQNVTLSCEQNLNHDAMYWYRQDPGQGLRLIYYSQIVNDFQKGDIAEGYSVSREKKESFPLTVTSAQKNPTAFYLCASSTAGLTNQPQHFGDGTRLSIL.

The rearrangement links TRBV28 to TRBJ2-3; maybe TRBD2 (5 bases). The germline CDR1 and CDR2 sequences are MDHEN and SYDVKM. The CDR3 contains 14 residues. Trimming took 2 bases from V and 4 from J, leaving 10 bases between them. The CDR3 loop reads CASSLVGSPDTQYF. CDR3 sequence (DNA): TGTGCCAGCAGTTTAGTGGGGAGCCCAGATACGCAGTATTTT.

This clone was picked up one time. The CDR3 sequence is CASRDWGGTDTQYF. The CDR3 DNA follows: TGTGCCAGCAGAGACTGGGGGGGCACAGATACGCAGTATTTT. The chain uses TRBV6-6 and TRBJ2-3, with D possibly matching TRBD2 (6 bases). Germline values: CDR1 MNHNY, CDR2 SVGAGI (reference sequence). V dropped 6 bases and J dropped 1 base, with 11 bases sitting between them. The CDR3 extends over 14 amino acids.

The chain's CDR3 is CASSYTDRVVHEQYF. CDR3 bases: TGTGCCAGCAGCTACACCGACAGGGTAGTCCACGAGCAGTACTTC. The chain links TRBV7-9 to TRBJ2-7; TRBD1 matches at 7 bases. Germline assignment: CDR1 SEHNR and CDR2 FQNEAQ (reference sequence). This CDR3 comprises 15 residues. After removal of 4 bases from V and 5 bases from J, the junction contained 11 bases not matched to a gene.

This clone was seen a few times. The chain employs TRBV7-7 and TRBJ1-6; D is ambiguous. The CDR3 is 13 residues long. Germline assignment: CDR1 SSHAT and CDR2 FNYEAQ (reference sequence). The V and J ends lost 1 base and 10 bases respectively, with 8 bases between them. The CDR3 region has the DNA TGTGCCAGCAGCTTAGGGGCGAACTCACCCCTCCACTTT. It codes for CASSLGANSPLHF.

The chain is built from TRBV10-1 and TRBJ2-2; no definite D call. Germline V gene data show CDR1 as WNHNN and CDR2 as SYGVQD (reference sequence). Trimming left V 4 bases short and J 6 bases short, with 6 bases between. The CDR3 runs 12 residues. CDR3 sequence (DNA): TGCGCCAGCAGTGTCCGGGCCGGGGAGCTGTTTTTT. Its translation is CASSVRAGELFF.

The chain has TRBV9 and TRBJ2-7, with D perhaps matching TRBD1 or TRBD2 (6 bases each). CDR1 is SGDLS, CDR2 YYNGEE, per germline. There are 15 residues in the CDR3. V was trimmed by 0 bases and J by 3 bases, leaving 13 bases between them. The CDR3 is CASSVGGGQIYEQYF. CDR3 bases: TGTGCCAGCAGCGTAGGTGGGGGGCAGATCTACGAGCAGTACTTC.